A selection of T cell receptor beta chains follows, all from one sample in a study of persistence of HIV-infected CD4 T cells. Using immunoSEQ multiplex PCR, the repertoire was profiled, and TCRdb retains in-frame clones only, with some absent. The data hold roughly 28,000 clones, with 78% observed a single time. The antigens for these receptors are not known. The starting material was CD4+ T cells sorted from PBMCs after approximately 19-hour stimulation, obtained from a patient who received antiretroviral therapy. The receptors stem from an adult woman with HIV who was CMV-seropositive. CDR3s include the opening cysteine and the closing phenylalanine or tryptophan. Each record gives: D gene, V gene, J gene, clone size, CDR3 DNA, CDR3 protein. The D gene is left open where the match is weak. Expanded clones are given a class, and other clones once, few, many or no size at all.

>-|TRBV25-1|TRBJ1-6|-
TGTGCCAGCAGTGGTCAAGAGGCATGGAATTCACCCCTCCACTTT
CASSGQEAWNSPLHF
>-|TRBV29-1|TRBJ1-1|-
TGCAGCGTTGAGGCCCAGGGGAAGCAAGCTTTCTTT
CSVEAQGKQAFF
>TRBD1|TRBV30|TRBJ1-1|-
TGTGCCTGGAGTGTACGGACCGGGACAGGGGGCACTGAAGCTTTCTTT
CAWSVRTGTGGTEAFF
>TRBD2|TRBV7-9|TRBJ2-7|-
TGTGCCAGCAGCTTATCGGCGGGGGGCGCCTACGAGCAGTACTTC
CASSLSAGGAYEQYF
>TRBD1|TRBV12-3/TRBV12-4|TRBJ1-1|-
TGTGCCAGCAGTTCACAGGGGACTGAAGCTTTCTTT
CASSSQGTEAFF
>-|TRBV5-6|TRBJ1-1|-
TGTGCCAGCAGATCCCAGGGACGCACTGAAGCTTTCTTT
CASRSQGRTEAFF
>-|TRBV9|TRBJ2-2|-
TGTGCCAGCAGCGTACAGCTCGGGGGATTAAACACCGGGGAGCTGTTTTTT
CASSVQLGGLNTGELFF
>TRBD1|TRBV7-3|TRBJ2-1|-
TGTGCCAGCAGCGTAACAGGGGGCATCGATGAGCAGTTCTTC
CASSVTGGIDEQFF
>-|TRBV5-1|TRBJ2-5|-
TGCGCCAGCAGCTTGGGCCCGGGGGCGGGGGAGACCCAGTACTTC
CASSLGPGAGETQYF
>TRBD1|TRBV6-5|TRBJ2-1|-
TGTGCCAGCAGACAGGGGGTGGATGAGCAGTTCTTC
CASRQGVDEQFF
>-|TRBV2|TRBJ1-1|-
TGTGCCAGCAGTGGAAACAGGGAGAACACTGAAGCTTTCTTT
CASSGNRENTEAFF
>-|TRBV2|TRBJ1-5|-
TGTGCCAGCAGCGAAACTTTCATAAATCAGCCCCAGCATTTT
CASSETFINQPQHF
>-|TRBV5-1|TRBJ1-1|-
TGCGCCAGCAGCTTGGTAGCCATGAACACTGAAGCTTTCTTT
CASSLVAMNTEAFF
>-|TRBV13|TRBJ2-1|-
TGTGCCAGCAAAGCATTAGGTACCAATGAGCAGTTCTTC
CASKALGTNEQFF
>-|TRBV6-5|TRBJ2-2|-
TGTGCCAGCACCGGTTCCGGGACCCCACCCGGGGAGCTGTTTTTT
CASTGSGTPPGELFF
>-|TRBV7-9|TRBJ1-2|once
TGTGCCAGCAGCCCCCGGTGGACAGCCGCCCCCTATGGCTACACCTTC
CASSPRWTAAPYGYTF
>TRBD2|TRBV6-5|TRBJ2-7|-
TGTGCCACGGCTCCGGGGGGGGTATCCGCCGAGCAGTACTTC
CATAPGGVSAEQYF
>TRBD2|TRBV6-5|TRBJ2-1|-
TGTGCCAGCAGTTACTCGTTTGATAGCGGGAGGAATGAGCAGTTCTTC
CASSYSFDSGRNEQFF
>-|TRBV12-3/TRBV12-4|TRBJ1-5|-
TGTGCCAGCAGTCCTGGCCGGCAGCCCCAGCATTTT
CASSPGRQPQHF
>-|TRBV5-1|TRBJ2-3|-
TGCGCCAGCAGCATTAATGGGCAAGGAGAAACAGATACGCAGTATTTT
CASSINGQGETDTQYF
>-|TRBV12-5|TRBJ1-1|few
TGTGCTAGTGGCCGTGGGGACACTGAAGCTTTCTTT
CASGRGDTEAFF
>-|TRBV4-1|TRBJ2-5|once
TGCGCCAGCAGCCCTCGGGTAGGGAGGGAGACCCAGTACTTC
CASSPRVGRETQYF
>-|TRBV30|TRBJ2-1|-
TGTGCCTGGAGACAGGACAGATACAATGAGCAGTTCTTC
CAWRQDRYNEQFF
>TRBD1|TRBV5-1|TRBJ2-7|-
TGCGCCAGCAGCGCGGGACAGGGGGCCTACGAGCAGTACTTC
CASSAGQGAYEQYF
>-|TRBV2|TRBJ1-2|-
TGTGCCAGCAGCGCAACGAGACTACTAAGCAGAGGCTACACCTTC
CASSATRLLSRGYTF
>-|TRBV2|TRBJ1-2|-
TGTGCCAGCAACATACGGACGGATGGCTACACCTTC
CASNIRTDGYTF
>-|TRBV6-5|TRBJ1-2|-
TGTGCCAGCAGAGGGCAGAATGGCTACACCTTC
CASRGQNGYTF
>-|TRBV9|TRBJ2-3|-
TGTGCCAGCAGCTCCCGCACAGATACGCAGTATTTT
CASSSRTDTQYF
>-|TRBV9|TRBJ2-3|-
TGTGCCAGCAGCGCTGGGGTCACAGATACGCAGTATTTT
CASSAGVTDTQYF
>TRBD1|TRBV6-5|TRBJ2-7|-
TGTGCCAGCAGCCACCGGACAGGGGGGTCCGAGCAGTACTTC
CASSHRTGGSEQYF
>-|TRBV6-5|TRBJ1-1|-
TGTGCCAGCAGTTATTCGAAGGACACTGAAGCTTTCTTT
CASSYSKDTEAFF
>-|TRBV12-3/TRBV12-4|TRBJ1-4|few
TGTGCCAGCAGTTTAGGGTTAAACGAAAAACTGTTTTTT
CASSLGLNEKLFF
>TRBD1|TRBV6-5|TRBJ1-6|-
TGTGCCAGCAGCCGGACAAACCAGGGGGGTTCACCCCTCCACTTT
CASSRTNQGGSPLHF
>TRBD1|TRBV18|TRBJ1-1|-
TGTGCCAGCTCCCGGGGACAGATGAACACTGAAGCTTTCTTT
CASSRGQMNTEAFF
>-|TRBV10-3|TRBJ1-3|-
TGTGCCATCAGTGGACTGACCTCTGGAAACACCATATATTTT
CAISGLTSGNTIYF
>-|TRBV5-1|TRBJ1-1|once
TGCGCCAGCAGCTTGTCTCGGGCCGGTAACACTGAAGCTTTCTTT
CASSLSRAGNTEAFF
>TRBD2|TRBV18|TRBJ2-7|-
TGTGCCAGCTCACCGGGGGAGGGCGAGCAGTACTTC
CASSPGEGEQYF
>-|TRBV6-1|TRBJ1-3|-
TGTGCCAGCAGTGAGATAACAGGGAGAACATCTGGAAACACCATATATTTT
CASSEITGRTSGNTIYF
>TRBD1|TRBV5-6|TRBJ1-4|-
TGTGCCAGCAGTCTGACAGGGTCGGGAGAAAAACTGTTTTTT
CASSLTGSGEKLFF
>-|TRBV5-1|TRBJ1-1|-
TGCGCCAGCAGCTTGGTCGGGGGGAAGAACACTGAAGCTTTCTTT
CASSLVGGKNTEAFF
>-|TRBV5-1|TRBJ1-1|-
TGCGCCAGCAGCTTCCAAATGAACACTGAAGCTTTCTTT
CASSFQMNTEAFF
>-|TRBV19|TRBJ2-2|-
TGTGCCAGTAGTATTCAACCATCCGGGGAGCTGTTTTTT
CASSIQPSGELFF
>TRBD1|TRBV6-5|TRBJ2-2|-
TGTGCCAGCAGTTCGACAGGGGTGGGCACCGGGGAGCTGTTTTTT
CASSSTGVGTGELFF
>-|TRBV3-1/TRBV3-2|TRBJ1-3|-
TGTGCCAGCAGCCAAGACGGAGGGAGCACCATATATTTT
CASSQDGGSTIYF
>-|TRBV3-1/TRBV3-2|TRBJ2-1|-
TGTGCCAGCAGCCAAGGGGCGCATGGTGAGCAGTTCTTC
CASSQGAHGEQFF
>TRBD1|TRBV6-5|TRBJ1-6|-
TGTGCCAGCAGCATGACAGGGGGCACCCTCCACTTT
CASSMTGGTLHF
>-|TRBV12-3/TRBV12-4|TRBJ1-1|-
TGTGCCAGCAGCCCCACAGCGAACACTGAAGCTTTCTTT
CASSPTANTEAFF
>-|TRBV28|TRBJ2-7|-
TGTGCCAGCATAGGCAGAGGATCAGTGGACGAGCAGTACTTC
CASIGRGSVDEQYF
>-|TRBV29-1|TRBJ2-2|-
TGCAGCGTGGGATGGGGGGCTCGGACCGGGGAGCTGTTTTTT
CSVGWGARTGELFF
>TRBD1|TRBV19|TRBJ1-2|-
TGTGCCAGTAGGGCAGGGGGCGCCGACTATGGCTACACCTTC
CASRAGGADYGYTF
>-|TRBV7-9|TRBJ1-2|-
TGTGCCAGCAGCTTAGACAGGGCCCTATATGGCTACACCTTC
CASSLDRALYGYTF
>-|TRBV2|TRBJ2-7|-
TGTGCCAGCAGTGAAGACCTGAGCTCCTACGAGCAGTACTTC
CASSEDLSSYEQYF
>TRBD1|TRBV6-5|TRBJ1-2|once
TGTGCCAGCAGTTACCGGACAGGGTTAGGCTATGGCTACACCTTC
CASSYRTGLGYGYTF
>-|TRBV14|TRBJ2-2|-
TGTGCCAGCAGCCCCCTGGGGAACACCGGGGAGCTGTTTTTT
CASSPLGNTGELFF
>-|TRBV6-2/TRBV6-3|TRBJ2-5|once
TGTGCCAGCAGTTATGAGGGGCACGAAGTGGAGACCCAGTACTTC
CASSYEGHEVETQYF
>-|TRBV5-6|TRBJ2-1|once
TGTGCCAGCAGCTTGGTCGTAGAGCAGTTCTTC
CASSLVVEQFF
>TRBD1|TRBV5-1|TRBJ2-1|-
TGCGCCAGCAGTTCCACAGGGGGTGCCTACAATGAGCAGTTCTTC
CASSSTGGAYNEQFF